A single sample gave rise to the 9 T cell receptor beta chains below, sequenced in a study of human T cells and chemical hapten exposure. One entry per CDR3 protein results from TCRdb running MiXCR on the RACE reads. Of tens of thousands of distinct CDR3 sequences in the sample, about 12% were seen once. Time point in this sample: patch test 1, 2 weeks after DPC sensitization. Treatment denoted: therapeutic diphenylcyclopropenone sensitization with weekly scalp DPC. Sequenced material: whole blood, taken in connection with sensitization to the hapten diphenylcyclopropenone (DPC). The receptors originated from a woman in her fifties or sixties with alopecia areata. Some clones in this sample may be carry-over from other donors' samples.

In its sample, this clonotype was seen many times. This chain uses TRBV6-1 with TRBJ1-1; D is undetermined. The length of the CDR3 is 12 residues. Per germline, CDR1 MNHNS and CDR2 SASEGT. Trimming shortened V by 6 bases and J by 1 base, and 6 bases separated the two germline ends. CDR3 sequence reads: CASRDPNTEAFF. The DNA of the CDR3 is TGTGCCAGCAGGGACCCGAACACTGAAGCTTTCTTT.

This clonotype was seen only a few times. The chain links TRBV4-2 to TRBJ2-2; TRBD1 matches 8 bases. Germline V lookup: CDR1 LGHNA, CDR2 YNFKEQ. J gave up 4 bases and V 4 bases, and 5 bases lay outside the gene matches. The CDR3 is 15 amino acids. Written as DNA, the CDR3 is TGTGCCAGCAGCCCTGGACAGGGTCCCACCGGGGAGCTGTTTTTT. Protein sequence: CASSPGQGPTGELFF.

This clonotype showed up many times. The rearrangement joins TRBV18 to TRBJ2-5; 11 bases line up with TRBD2. Losses at the gene ends were 0 bases for V and 5 bases for J; bases not matched to a gene: 5. There are 16 residues in the CDR3. The V gene's germline CDR1 is KGHSH and CDR2 LQKENI. CDR3 coding DNA: TGTGCCAGCTCACCACCCGGGACTAGCGGAGGGGAGACCCAGTACTTC. Amino acids: CASSPPGTSGGETQYF.

The chain employs TRBV4-1 and TRBJ1-2, with TRBD1 as a possible D gene (6 bases). V was trimmed by 1 base and J by 4 bases, leaving 13 bases between them. Germline V gene data show CDR1 as MGHRA and CDR2 as YSYEKL. This CDR3 comprises 15 residues. The CDR3 DNA is TGCGCCAGCAGCCAAGCGGGGGCGCGGGGCTATGGCTACACCTTC. Its protein is CASSQAGARGYGYTF.

CDR3 in amino acids: CSGGTGDITGELFF. CDR3 in DNA: TGCAGCGGAGGGACAGGGGACATCACCGGGGAGCTGTTTTTT. The chain uses TRBV29-1 and TRBJ2-2; TRBD1 matches at 10 bases. The CDR3 extends over 14 amino acids. Germline CDR1 reads SQVTM; CDR2 reads ANQGSEA. V lost 7 bases to trimming and J lost 4 bases; unmatched junction nucleotides: 6.

This chain joins TRBV7-9 and TRBJ2-2, with D possibly TRBD1 on 5 matching bases. V was cut by 8 bases and J by 4 bases, with 11 bases left in between. The CDR3 sequence is 13 residues long. Germline V lookup: CDR1 SEHNR, CDR2 FQNEAQ (reference sequence). The CDR3 nucleotides read TGTGCCAGCGGTCCTCAGGGCACCGGGGAGCTGTTTTTT. Translation gives CASGPQGTGELFF.

The rearrangement links TRBV3-1 to TRBJ1-2; a weak D match, TRBD1 (5 bases). V lost 8 bases, J lost 4 bases, and 17 bases lay in between. Germline assignment: CDR1 LGHDT and CDR2 YNNKEL (reference sequence). This CDR3 spans 14 amino acids. CDR3 sequence (DNA): TGTGCCAGCCAGGGACCCAGGGATGGCTATGGCTACACCTTC. Amino acids: CASQGPRDGYGYTF.

This clonotype was observed many times. The gene calls are TRBV30 and TRBJ1-1; D possibly corresponds to TRBD1 (6 bases). With 2 bases removed from V and 1 base from J, the gap between germline ends came to 8 bases. Germline CDR1 and CDR2: GTSNPN and SVGIG (reference sequence). This CDR3 is built from 13 residues. The CDR3 sequence: CAWSKQGNTEAFF. The CDR3 nucleotides read TGTGCCTGGAGTAAACAGGGGAACACTGAAGCTTTCTTT.

This chain links TRBV24-1 with TRBJ1-2; D is unclear. Trimming took off 2 bases at V and 8 bases at J, with 8 bases between the two ends. The CDR3 is made up of 12 amino acids. Germline CDR1 reads KGHDR; CDR2 reads SFDVKD. Written as DNA, the CDR3 is TGTGCCACCAGTGATTGGTCAGGAGGCTACACCTTC. It specifies CATSDWSGGYTF.